Listed below are T cell receptor beta chains from one sample, sequenced in a study of T cells in Graves' hyperthyroidism and ophthalmopathy. MiXCR, run by TCRdb on the multiplex PCR reads, gives a single entry per CDR3 protein. The profile shows more than 35,000 distinct CDR3 sequences, more than 40% of them singletons. The material sequenced was peripheral blood or thyroid tissue (not recorded which). The receptor set was obtained from a woman aged 45-65 years with Graves' hyperthyroidism. Each CDR3 is given with its conserved first and last residue. Fields, in order: V gene, J gene, clone size, D gene, CDR3 DNA, CDR3 protein. The D gene is left open where the match is weak. Size tells how often a clone was seen (once, few, many) or the class of an expanded clone, and some rows leave it out.

TRBV19	TRBJ1-1	many	NA	TGTGCCAGTAGTCTGGTAACGGGTACTGAAGCTTTCTTT	CASSLVTGTEAFF
TRBV7-7	TRBJ2-5	NA	NA	TGTGCTAGCAGCTTAGGGTCCCCAGGGGACACCGGGGGCAACATCGAGACCCAGTACTTC	CASSLGSPGDTGGNIETQYF
TRBV6-1	TRBJ1-2	many	NA	TGTGCCAGCACGTGGGGGGCGCTTGGCTACACCTTC	CASTWGALGYTF
TRBV7-2	TRBJ2-6	NA	NA	TGTGCCAGCAGCTTACCCCTGAATTATGGCTCTGGGGCCAACGTCCTGACTTTC	CASSLPLNYGSGANVLTF
TRBV20-1	TRBJ1-2	many	TRBD1	TGCAGTCTCACGGACAGGACAAACGACTACACCTTC	CSLTDRTNDYTF
TRBV2	TRBJ2-7	NA	TRBD1	TGTGCCAGCGTTGGACAGGCGTACGAGCAGTACTTC	CASVGQAYEQYF
TRBV7-9	TRBJ2-5	NA	NA	TGTGCCAGCAGCTCCCCTTTGCCGGGGACCCTGTACTTC	CASSSPLPGTLYF
TRBV7-9	TRBJ1-5	NA	TRBD1	TGTGCCAGCAGCGACAGGGGCAATCAGCCCCAGCATTTT	CASSDRGNQPQHF
TRBV7-9	TRBJ1-2	NA	TRBD1	TGTGCCAGCAGCCACCGGGACAGGAACTATGGCTACACCTTC	CASSHRDRNYGYTF
TRBV29-1	TRBJ2-7	once	NA	TGCAGCGCCTTCACAGGGAATCACGGGGAGCTGTACTTC	CSAFTGNHGELYF
TRBV10-3	TRBJ1-6	NA	TRBD1	TGTGCCATCACCTCCGGGACAGATAATTCACCCCTCCACTTT	CAITSGTDNSPLHF
TRBV7-2	TRBJ2-3	many	NA	TGTGCCAGCAGCTTATTGAACGGGGCAAGGAGTGATACGCAGTATTTT	CASSLLNGARSDTQYF
TRBV6-6	TRBJ1-5	NA	NA	TGTGCCAGCGCCGGGACATTAAATCAGCCCCAGCATTTT	CASAGTLNQPQHF
TRBV9	TRBJ1-2	NA	TRBD1	TGTGCCAGCAGCGTCGGGACAGAATATGGCTACACCTTC	CASSVGTEYGYTF
TRBV29-1	TRBJ2-7	many	NA	TGCAGCGTCGGTCCACAGGAGTCCGAGCAGTACTTC	CSVGPQESEQYF
TRBV7-3	TRBJ2-5	NA	TRBD2	TGTGCCAGCAGCTTAAGGGGACTAGCGGGCAGAGAGACCCAGTACTTC	CASSLRGLAGRETQYF
TRBV5-4	TRBJ2-2	many	NA	TGTGCCAGCAGCGCACCTAGCGACAGGAACACCGGGGAGCTGTTTTTT	CASSAPSDRNTGELFF
TRBV20-1	TRBJ2-7	NA	TRBD2	TGCAGTGCTAGAGACCCTAGCGGGAGGTCCTACGAGCAGTACTTC	CSARDPSGRSYEQYF
TRBV7-8	TRBJ2-5	many	TRBD1	TGTGCCAGCAGCTTCCTTAGAGTGGCCAGGGGGTCGGAGACCCAGTACTTC	CASSFLRVARGSETQYF
TRBV20-1	TRBJ2-2	NA	NA	TGCAGTGCCCGGGGACGGCTGAACACCGGGGAGCTGTTTTTT	CSARGRLNTGELFF
TRBV27	TRBJ1-6	many	NA	TGTGCCAGCAGTTTATACGGGGGTTCACCCCTCCACTTT	CASSLYGGSPLHF
TRBV2	TRBJ1-1	NA	TRBD1	TGTGCCAGCAGTGAAGACGGGCAGGGGGTCACTGAAGCTTTCTTT	CASSEDGQGVTEAFF
TRBV28	TRBJ2-6	NA	NA	TGTGCCAGCAGTTTTTTTTCCGGGGCCAACGTCCTGACTTTC	CASSFFSGANVLTF
TRBV20-1	TRBJ1-3	many	NA	TGCAGTGCTCCACTCGACAGGCCTGGAAACACCATATATTTT	CSAPLDRPGNTIYF
TRBV12-3/TRBV12-4	TRBJ1-1	many	TRBD1	TGTGCCAGCAGTTCCGGACAGGTCCTGAACACTGAAGCTTTCTTT	CASSSGQVLNTEAFF
TRBV24-1	TRBJ2-2	NA	TRBD2	TGTGCCAGCGGGGTGGGACTAAAAACCGGGGAGCTGTTTTTT	CASGVGLKTGELFF
TRBV7-6	TRBJ2-7	NA	NA	TGTGCCAGCAGCTTAGGGCCGTCCGAGCAGTACTTC	CASSLGPSEQYF
TRBV29-1	TRBJ1-1	NA	NA	TGCGGCGCGATACAGGTTGCGGACACTGAAGCTCTCTTT	CGAIQVADTEALF
TRBV7-6	TRBJ2-7	NA	NA	TGTGCCAGCAGCGGGTCACTGAGATATGGCTACACCTACGAGCAGTACTTC	CASSGSLRYGYTYEQYF
TRBV20-1	TRBJ2-1	NA	TRBD2	TGCAGTGCTAGTTTAGCGGGAATGGATGAGCAGTTCTTC	CSASLAGMDEQFF
TRBV29-1	TRBJ1-4	many	NA	TGCAGCGTTGAAATGGATGGTTGGGGTGAAAAACTGTTTTTT	CSVEMDGWGEKLFF
TRBV5-1	TRBJ2-2	NA	TRBD1	TGCGCCAGCAGTGCTAGGCCCAGGGGGCACGGGGAGCTGTTTTTT	CASSARPRGHGELFF
TRBV7-3	TRBJ1-5	NA	TRBD1	TGTGCCAGCAGCCCCCAGGGGGTAGGTCAGCCCCAGCATTTT	CASSPQGVGQPQHF
TRBV29-1	TRBJ2-7	NA	TRBD2	TGCAGCGTTCCTCTAGCGGGAGTCGAGCAGTACTTC	CSVPLAGVEQYF
TRBV4-1	TRBJ1-3	many	TRBD1	TGCGCCAGCAGCCAAGATATTCCCCAGGGGGCAGGGGGAAACACCATATATTTT	CASSQDIPQGAGGNTIYF
TRBV7-9	TRBJ1-1	NA	NA	TGTGCCAGCAGCAAGACTGAGAACACTGAAGCTTTCTTT	CASSKTENTEAFF
TRBV7-9	TRBJ2-6	NA	NA	TGTGCCAGCAGCCCCTGGGGTGTCTCTGGGGCCAACGTCCTGACTTTC	CASSPWGVSGANVLTF
TRBV28	TRBJ2-5	few	TRBD2	TGTGCCAGCGGGGGGGGGGATCAGCCCCAGTACTTC	CASGGGDQPQYF
TRBV20-1	TRBJ1-2	many	NA	TGCAGTGCTCGCCATGGCCCGGGCCTGGGGGGAGGTGGCTACACCTTC	CSARHGPGLGGGGYTF
TRBV10-3	TRBJ2-3	many	NA	TGTGCCATCACCAGGGATCCGGCAGATACGCAGTATTTT	CAITRDPADTQYF
TRBV20-1	TRBJ2-3	many	NA	TGCAGCGTGTTGAGTGACCCCCTCATCGATACGCAGTATTTT	CSVLSDPLIDTQYF
TRBV30	TRBJ2-3	NA	NA	TGTGCCTGGAGGAAGGTTGGTTACGGGATGACAGATACGCAGTATTTT	CAWRKVGYGMTDTQYF
TRBV13	TRBJ1-4	NA	NA	TGTGCCAGCAGCTCCCCAGCGGGGGCAGGGAGAGAGGAAAAACTGTTTTTT	CASSSPAGAGREEKLFF
TRBV10-3	TRBJ1-5	NA	TRBD1	TGTGCCATCAGGGGGACAGGGGATAGCAATCAGCCCCAGCATTTT	CAIRGTGDSNQPQHF
TRBV7-9	TRBJ2-3	many	NA	TGTGCCAGCAGCTTAGTTGGGGGAGATACGCAGTATTTT	CASSLVGGDTQYF
TRBV10-1	TRBJ2-5	NA	TRBD1	TGCGCCAGCAGTGATGGGACAGGGTGGGAGACCCAGTACTTC	CASSDGTGWETQYF
TRBV11-2	TRBJ1-3	many	NA	TGTGCCAGCAGCATAGGGGTAACAAACACCATATATTTT	CASSIGVTNTIYF
TRBV20-1	TRBJ2-5	NA	TRBD2	TGCAGTGCTAGTGCTAGCGGGAGCGAAGAGACCCAGTACTTC	CSASASGSEETQYF
TRBV11-2	TRBJ1-1	many	NA	TGTGCCAGCAGCTTAGGAGCGAACACTGAAGCTTTCTTT	CASSLGANTEAFF
TRBV7-8	TRBJ2-5	NA	NA	TGTGCCAGCAGTTCTCCGGACCCCCAAGAGACCCAGTACTTC	CASSSPDPQETQYF
TRBV6-2/TRBV6-3	TRBJ2-6	many	NA	TGTGCCAGCAGTTACGGTGGCTCTGGGGCCAACGTCCTGACTTTC	CASSYGGSGANVLTF
TRBV7-2	TRBJ2-5	NA	TRBD2	TGTGCCAGCAGCCAATCCTACCGACTAGCGAAATGGGAGACCCAGTACTTC	CASSQSYRLAKWETQYF
TRBV5-8	TRBJ1-5	many	TRBD1	TGTGCCAGCAGCCGACAGGGAACTCAGCCCCAGCATTTT	CASSRQGTQPQHF
TRBV29-1	TRBJ2-7	many	NA	TGCAGCGTTGGAGAGTCCAAGTCCTACGAGCAGTACTTC	CSVGESKSYEQYF
TRBV4-1	TRBJ1-4	many	NA	TGCGCCAGCAGCCGGCTCGGGACAAATGAAAAACTGTTTTTT	CASSRLGTNEKLFF